This TCR beta chain was captured by sequencing in a study of blood T cell repertoires in COVID-19. Across the whole study: The origin of the acute and convalescent COVID-19 samples was the United States, Italy and Spain.

Original processing methods: Amplifying reference gene primers gave estimates of nucleated cell counts. Measured with immunoSEQ multiplex PCR; TCRdb has only the in-frame clones, and not every one. V, J and clone size were drawn from that table, and D and trimming were deduced from the DNA. The sample shows nearly 200,000 clones, roughly 84% of them seen only once. V lost 3 bases to trimming and J lost 2 bases; unmatched junction nucleotides: 9. CDR1 DFQATT and CDR2 SNEGSKA come from the germline V gene (reference sequence). This CDR3 region has 17 residues. The sequencing input was peripheral blood. The gene calls are TRBV20-1 and TRBJ2-2, with 10 bases lining up with TRBD2. The TCR sequence derives from a human donor in a cohort sampled during active COVID-19. In nucleotides, the CDR3 is TGCAGTGCTAGTGCCGTAGCGGGGGGAGCAAACACCGGGGAGCTGTTTTTT. Translation gives CSASAVAGGANTGELFF.